The 10 T cell receptor beta chains below all came from one sample that was sequenced in a study of blood T cell repertoires in COVID-19. Assay: immunoSEQ multiplex PCR; the TCRdb copy retains only in-frame clones and omits some. The data contain 300,000 or so clones, about 90% of them singletons. The material sequenced was peripheral blood. The receptor source for this set is a middle-aged woman with acute or convalescent COVID-19.

The chain combines TRBV7-3 with TRBJ2-5, with TRBD2 matching 10 bases. The germline V gene encodes CDR1 SGHTA and CDR2 FQGTGA. The CDR3 is 16 residues long. V dropped 5 bases and J dropped 3; count of bases not matched to a gene: 9. CDR3 region: CASSPKERGGEETQYF. CDR3 bases: TGTGCCAGCAGCCCCAAAGAGCGGGGGGGCGAAGAGACCCAGTACTTC.

V is TRBV10-3 and J is TRBJ1-1; TRBD1 aligns across 8 bases. CDR3 length equals 15 residues. J gave up 7 bases and V 0 bases, and 7 bases lay outside the gene matches. Germline values: CDR1 ENHRY, CDR2 SYGVKD. CDR3 sequence: CAISESIGQGSEAFF. CDR3 coding DNA: TGTGCCATCAGTGAGTCCATTGGACAGGGCAGTGAAGCTTTCTTT.

As for this clone: Other DNA sequences within the sample encode an identical CDR3. The genes are TRBV7-9 and TRBJ1-3; D is unclear. Germline CDR1 reads SEHNR; CDR2 reads FQNEAQ (reference sequence). V lost 5 bases and J 0 bases, leaving 11 bases between the germline ends. CDR3 length: 15 amino acids. CDR3 sequence reads: CASSPSGSSGNTIYF. For the CDR3, the DNA is TGTGCCAGCAGCCCCTCGGGGAGCTCTGGAAACACCATATATTTT. Drawing the rest from reference TRBV7-9 and TRBJ1-3, the complete variable domain is DTGVSQNPRHKITKRGQNVTFRCDPISEHNRLYWYRQTLGQGPEFLTYFQNEAQLEKSRLLSDRFSAERPKGSFSTLEIQRTEQGDSAMYLCASSPSGSSGNTIYFGEGSWLTVV.

The chain recombines TRBV19 with TRBJ1-6; tentatively, D is TRBD1 (6 bases). The germline V gene encodes CDR1 LNHDA and CDR2 SQIVND (reference sequence). Trimming shortened V by 9 bases and J by 5 bases, and 14 bases separated the two germline ends. The CDR3 is made up of 14 amino acids. The CDR3 DNA reads TGTGCCAGGGGGTCAGGGGTTAATAATTCACCCCTCCACTTT. Its translation: CARGSGVNNSPLHF.

The chain recombines TRBV5-6 with TRBJ2-3; 8 nucleotides align to TRBD1. Germline V gene lookup returns CDR1 SGHDT and CDR2 YYEEEE. V shed 0 bases, J shed 1 base, and the junction held 7 bases outside the gene matches. This CDR3 comprises 17 residues. CDR3 in DNA: TGTGCCAGCAGCTTGGAAAGGGTGGACAGGGGCACAGATACGCAGTATTTT. Translating gives CASSLERVDRGTDTQYF. Based on the CDR3 plus reference TRBV5-6 and TRBJ2-3, the full variable domain is DAGVTQSPTHLIKTRGQQVTLRCSPKSGHDTVSWYQQALGQGPQFIFQYYEEEERQRGNFPDRFSGHQFPNYSSELNVNALLLGDSALYLCASSLERVDRGTDTQYFGPGTRLTVL.

The V gene is TRBV4-1, the J gene TRBJ1-5; D gene uncertain. The CDR3 is 16 amino acids. Germline assignment: CDR1 MGHRA and CDR2 YSYEKL. V lost 0 bases, J lost 1 base, and 10 bases lay in between. The chain's CDR3 is CASSQDGRGSNQPQHF. The CDR3 DNA follows: TGCGCCAGCAGCCAAGACGGACGGGGAAGCAATCAGCCCCAGCATTTT.

The chain links TRBV10-1 to TRBJ2-1, with 9 positions matching TRBD2. In germline, CDR1 is WNHNN, CDR2 SYGVQD (reference sequence). The CDR3 length is 18 residues. The J segment lost 1 base and the V segment lost 5 bases, leaving 12 bases of the junction unmatched. The chain's CDR3 is CASSPLALAGWSYNEQFF. The CDR3, as DNA: TGCGCCAGCAGTCCCCTAGCGCTAGCGGGGTGGTCCTACAATGAGCAGTTCTTC.

This rearrangement joins TRBV2 to TRBJ1-5; D might be TRBD1 (5 bases). The CDR3 has 14 amino acids. Germline CDR1 and CDR2: SNHLY and FYNNEI. The V end lost 8 bases, the J end lost 7 bases, and 18 bases lay between the germline ends. The CDR3 DNA reads TGTGCCAGCGGAGCCCCGGGGGTTGGACAGCCCCAGCATTTT. Protein sequence: CASGAPGVGQPQHF.

This chain's CDR3 is CASSERGGAVSTEAFF. The CDR3 DNA reads TGCGCCAGCAGTGAGAGAGGGGGGGCGGTCTCGACTGAAGCTTTCTTT. V usage is TRBV10-2 and J usage is TRBJ1-1; tentatively, D is TRBD1 (6 bases). CDR3 size: 16 residues. With 2 bases removed from V and 5 bases from J, the gap between germline ends came to 18 bases. Per germline, CDR1 WSHSY and CDR2 SAAADI.

This chain links TRBV9 with TRBJ2-3, with 8 bases aligning to TRBD1. Germline V CDR1 and CDR2: SGDLS, YYNGEE. The CDR3 contains 15 residues. The V and J ends lost 1 base and 5 bases, in that order; junction bases with no gene match: 6. CDR3 protein: CASSVQGARGDTQYF. As DNA, the CDR3 is TGTGCCAGCAGCGTACAGGGGGCGAGAGGAGATACGCAGTATTTT.